Presented here are 17 T cell receptor beta chains from one specimen sequenced in a study of TIL therapy for anti-PD-1-resistant metastatic lung cancer. The time point is: pre-treatment sample, taken before nivolumab and TIL therapy. The immunoSEQ assay was v3. Profiled with immunoSEQ multiplex PCR; TCRdb holds only in-frame clones, not every one. The repertoire holds roughly 16,000 clones, with 86% as singletons. The sample consisted of blood, taken at baseline. The receptors come from a person between 30 and 79 years old with non-small cell lung cancer.

The chain has TRBV5-1 and TRBJ2-4; unclear D gene. The V and J ends lost 0 bases and 0 bases respectively, with 13 bases between them. The germline gives CDR1 SGHRS, CDR2 YFSETQ. The CDR3 is 17 amino acids. The CDR3 reads CASSLASHPLAKNIQYF. The CDR3 DNA is TGCGCCAGCAGCTTGGCCTCCCACCCATTAGCCAAAAACATTCAGTACTTC.

This chain joins TRBV28 and TRBJ1-6, with D uncertain. V lost 4 bases and J lost 8, with 18 bases in between. The CDR3 runs 16 residues. CDR1 and CDR2 (germline): MDHEN, SYDVKM. CDR3 DNA: TGTGCCAGCAGTTCACCTGCGACGGGCGGCGATTCACCCCTCCACTTT. Its translation: CASSSPATGGDSPLHF. The variable domain in full, completed from reference TRBV28 and TRBJ1-6, reads DVKVTQSSRYLVKRTGEKVFLECVQDMDHENMFWYRQDPGLGLRLIYFSYDVKMKEKGDIPEGYSVSREKKERFSLILESASTNQTSMYLCASSSPATGGDSPLHFGNGTRLTVT.

V and J are TRBV5-4 and TRBJ2-2; D remains ambiguous. This CDR3 spans 16 amino acids. Germline CDR1 reads SGHNT; CDR2 reads YYREEE (reference sequence). With 2 bases removed from V and 0 bases from J, the gap between germline ends came to 11 bases. CDR3 amino acids: CASSFRRNSNTGELFF. CDR3 nucleotide sequence: TGTGCCAGCAGCTTCCGACGAAATTCGAACACCGGGGAGCTGTTTTTT.

This rearrangement joins TRBV6-5 to TRBJ1-5; a weak D match, TRBD1 (5 bases). This CDR3 comprises 15 residues. V lost 6 bases, J lost 0 bases, and 12 bases lay in between. From germline, CDR1 is MNHEY and CDR2 SVGAGI. CDR3 protein: CASRGTPSSNQPQHF. CDR3 bases: TGTGCCAGCAGGGGGACCCCGTCTAGCAATCAGCCCCAGCATTTT.

This clone occurred a few times. Here the CDR3 reads CASSEGITYF. CDR3 in DNA: TGTGCCAGCAGTGAGGGAATAACGTACTTC. The chain uses TRBV6-1 and TRBJ2-7; D uncertain. The V and J ends lost 3 bases and 12 bases respectively, with 9 bases between them. Germline values: CDR1 MNHNS, CDR2 SASEGT. CDR3 length: 10 residues.

V usage is TRBV29-1 and J usage is TRBJ1-3; 8 nucleotides match TRBD1. The CDR3 has 16 amino acids. The V gene's germline CDR1 is SQVTM and CDR2 ANQGSEA. V was pared by 7 bases and J by 3 bases, with 14 bases of the junction left unmatched. The chain's CDR3 is CSASRRQGWFGNTIYF. The CDR3 DNA reads as TGCAGCGCCTCACGTCGACAGGGGTGGTTTGGAAACACCATATATTTT.

This clone was seen only once. The chain couples TRBV27 to TRBJ1-3; the D is unclear. Germline-derived CDR1 and CDR2 are MNHEY and SMNVEV (reference sequence). CDR3 length: 14 residues. With 8 bases removed from V and 0 bases from J, the gap between germline ends came to 11 bases. The CDR3 here is CASSRGSSGNTIYF. Here the CDR3 DNA reads TGTGCCAGCTCTCGGGGAAGCTCTGGAAACACCATATATTTT.

The chain is built from TRBV30 and TRBJ1-1; D might be TRBD1 (6 bases). The CDR3 extends over 15 amino acids. Trimming left V 2 bases short and J 2 bases short, with 15 bases between. CDR1 and CDR2 (germline): GTSNPN, SVGIG (reference sequence). The CDR3 loop is CAWSRGYRANTEAFF. For the CDR3, the DNA is TGTGCCTGGAGTCGTGGTTACAGGGCTAACACTGAAGCTTTCTTT.

The gene calls are TRBV5-1 and TRBJ2-3; possibly TRBD2 for D (5 bases). CDR3 length equals 17 residues. The germline V gene has CDR1 SGHRS and CDR2 YFSETQ. V was trimmed by 3 bases and J by 3 bases, leaving 20 bases between them. The CDR3 DNA reads as TGCGCCAGCAGCTCCTTTCCCCCCGGACTCCGAACAGATACGCAGTATTTT. This codes for CASSSFPPGLRTDTQYF.

This chain uses TRBV5-3 with TRBJ2-5; the D is unclear. TRBV5-3 is classed as an ORF, of uncertain function. The CDR3 has 16 amino acids. V lost 1 base and J 0 bases, leaving 13 bases between the germline ends. CDR3 in amino acids: CARSLRSPWYQETQYF. CDR3 sequence (DNA): TGTGCCAGAAGCTTGCGCAGCCCTTGGTACCAAGAGACCCAGTACTTC.

The chain has TRBV7-2 and TRBJ1-2; no clear D. Trimming removed 5 bases at V and 3 bases at J, with 10 bases between. Germline CDR1 is SGHTA and CDR2 is FQGNSA. The CDR3 contains 13 residues. The CDR3 region is CASSTRQDYGYTF. The CDR3 bases are TGTGCCAGCAGCACCAGACAAGACTATGGCTACACCTTC.

V is TRBV30 and J is TRBJ2-3; D is unresolved. The germline gives CDR1 GTSNPN, CDR2 SVGIG (reference sequence). The ends were cut back, 0 bases at V and 6 bases at J, with 10 bases in the middle. This CDR3 contains 13 residues. CDR3: CAWSVRERDTQYF. Here the CDR3 DNA reads TGTGCCTGGAGTGTACGCGAGAGGGATACGCAGTATTTT.

The chain recombines TRBV4-1 with TRBJ2-5; 7 bases are a match to TRBD1. The J segment lost 3 bases and the V segment lost 0 bases, leaving 4 bases of the junction unmatched. The V gene's germline CDR1 is MGHRA and CDR2 YSYEKL. The CDR3 spans 15 residues. CDR3 amino acids: CASSQEGQGEETQYF. DNA for the CDR3: TGCGCCAGCAGCCAAGAAGGGCAGGGGGAAGAGACCCAGTACTTC.

This clone appeared a single time. The chain is built from TRBV7-6 and TRBJ2-3; possible D gene TRBD2, 5 bases. Germline V lookup: CDR1 SGHVS, CDR2 FNYEAQ. Trimming shortened V by 7 bases and J by 1 base, and 18 bases separated the two germline ends. The CDR3 is 16 amino acids. CDR3 region: CASTRTPSLRTDTQYF. The CDR3 DNA follows: TGTGCCAGCACCAGGACTCCTTCCCTCCGCACAGATACGCAGTATTTT.

The chain uses TRBV9 and TRBJ1-4; D uncertain. With 7 bases removed from V and 8 bases from J, the gap between germline ends came to 6 bases. The CDR3 is 10 residues long. Germline V CDR1 and CDR2: SGDLS, YYNGEE. CDR3 protein: CASSGEKLFF. The CDR3 DNA sequence: TGTGCCAGCTCCGGGGAAAAACTGTTTTTT. The full variable domain, its missing parts supplied by reference TRBV9 and TRBJ1-4, is DSGVTQTPKHLITATGQRVTLRCSPRSGDLSVYWYQQSLDQGLQFLIQYYNGEERAKGNILERFSAQQFPDLHSELNLSSLELGDSALYFCASSGEKLFFGSGTQLSVL.

V and J are TRBV7-8 and TRBJ1-1; TRBD1 is a possible D gene (5 bases). Trimming removed 0 bases from V and 0 bases from J, with 14 bases in between. Germline assignment: CDR1 SGHVS and CDR2 FQNEAQ. The CDR3 runs to 17 residues. CDR3 sequence: CASSLAGASHMNTEAFF. In DNA, the CDR3 is TGTGCCAGCAGCTTAGCCGGGGCCTCCCACATGAACACTGAAGCTTTCTTT.

This chain links TRBV2 with TRBJ2-6, with D perhaps TRBD1 (6 bases). The CDR3 consists of 16 residues. Trimming stripped 6 bases from V and 1 base from J, with 13 bases between. Germline V gene lookup returns CDR1 SNHLY and CDR2 FYNNEI. CDR3 DNA sequence: TGTGCCAGCAGAGCAGGGGTAGGATCTGGGGCCAACGTCCTGACTTTC. This codes for CASRAGVGSGANVLTF. Full variable domain (remainder filled in from reference TRBV2 and TRBJ2-6): EPEVTQTPSHQVTQMGQEVILRCVPISNHLYFYWYRQILGQKVEFLVSFYNNEISEKSEIFDDQFSVERPDGSNFTLKIRSTKLEDSAMYFCASRAGVGSGANVLTFGAGSRLTVL.